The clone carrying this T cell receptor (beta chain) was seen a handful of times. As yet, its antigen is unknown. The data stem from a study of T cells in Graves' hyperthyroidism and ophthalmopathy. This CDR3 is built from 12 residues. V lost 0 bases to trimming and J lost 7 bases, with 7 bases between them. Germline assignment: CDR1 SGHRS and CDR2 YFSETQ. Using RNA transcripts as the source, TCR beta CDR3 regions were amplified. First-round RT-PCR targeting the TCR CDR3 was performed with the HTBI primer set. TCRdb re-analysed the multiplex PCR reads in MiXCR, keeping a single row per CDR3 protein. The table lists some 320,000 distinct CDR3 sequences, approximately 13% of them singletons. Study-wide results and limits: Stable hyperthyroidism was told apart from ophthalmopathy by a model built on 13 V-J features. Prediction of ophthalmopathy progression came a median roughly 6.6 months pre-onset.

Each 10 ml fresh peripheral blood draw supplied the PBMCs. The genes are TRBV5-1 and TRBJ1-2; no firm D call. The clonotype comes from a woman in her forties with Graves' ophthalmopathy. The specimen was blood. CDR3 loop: CASSLAGFGYTF. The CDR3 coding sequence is TGCGCCAGCAGCTTGGCGGGCTTTGGCTACACCTTC.